This TCR beta chain emerged from a study of cytomegalovirus exposure and HLA in healthy donors. Study-wide background: T cells numbering around 190 million yielded roughly 120 million unique TCR beta sequences in an earlier analysis. Whole-study results and caveats: The classifier was said to identify cytomegalovirus status with high specificity and sensitivity. Presence/absence analyses treated sequencing depth as roughly uniform across donors.

This clone was seen just once. No antigen is known for it. The CDR3 totals 15 residues. Per germline, CDR1 SGHAT and CDR2 FQDESV (reference sequence). V was pared by 3 bases and J by 6 bases, with 18 bases between. The study ran its PCR with 60 Vbeta and 13 Jbeta primers. Clones were sequenced by immunoSEQ multiplex PCR, and TCRdb holds only the in-frame ones, with some missing. Of just over 150,000 clones listed, roughly 70% are singletons. The chain uses TRBV11-1 and TRBJ2-7; D possibly corresponds to TRBD2 (7 bases). Sequencing input: PBMCs. The TCR was taken from a man aged 40-49 years in good health and CMV-seropositive. CDR3 DNA sequence: TGTGCCAGCAGCTTCGGGGACGGGGGGCGGTCCGAGCAGTACTTC. As protein: CASSFGDGGRSEQYF.